A selection of T cell receptor beta chains follows, all from one sample in a study of Ad26.COV2.S vaccination and SARS-CoV-2 variants. The repertoire was sequenced with immunoSEQ multiplex PCR; TCRdb's copy has only in-frame clones and lacks some. Of some 350,000 clones listed, roughly 84% were seen once; the top ten hold 2.5% to 3.5%. The sample here was peripheral blood, taken in a trial of Ad26.COV2.S vaccine versus placebo. Every receptor here comes from a person between 18 and 65 years old who received the Ad26.COV2.S COVID-19 vaccine or a placebo. CDR3s include the opening cysteine and the closing phenylalanine or tryptophan. D genes are given only for firm matches. Rows may omit the clone size; those that give it use once, few, many or a size class.

v_call,j_call,d_call,clone_size,cdr3_nt,cdr3_aa
TRBV9,TRBJ1-1,-,few,TGTGCCAGCAGCGTAGAAGGCCCAGGGGATGCTTTCTTT,CASSVEGPGDAFF
TRBV6-6,TRBJ1-5,-,-,TGTGCCAGCAGCCGTAACCGGGACAGCAATCAGCCCCAGCATTTT,CASSRNRDSNQPQHF
TRBV5-1,TRBJ1-1,TRBD1,-,TGCGCCAGCAGCTTAGGGACAGGGGGCGCTGAAGCTTTCTTT,CASSLGTGGAEAFF
TRBV7-9,TRBJ2-1,-,-,TGTGCCAGCAGTCACCTCTCGAATGAGCAGTTCTTC,CASSHLSNEQFF
TRBV5-4,TRBJ1-2,-,-,TGTGCCAGCCGCCCAGGGGTTGGTGGTGGCTACACCTTC,CASRPGVGGGYTF
TRBV5-1,TRBJ2-2,-,once,TGCGCCAGCAGCGTGGGAGGTTACAGAACCGGGGAGCTGTTTTTT,CASSVGGYRTGELFF
TRBV19,TRBJ1-5,TRBD1,-,TGTGCCAGTAGTCCGACGGGACACAGGGGTGTATGGAATCAGCCCCAGCATTTT,CASSPTGHRGVWNQPQHF
TRBV7-2,TRBJ2-7,-,-,TGTGCCAGCAGCTTAAGGTTCCCCTACGAGCAGTACTTC,CASSLRFPYEQYF
TRBV28,TRBJ1-3,-,-,TGTGCCAGCAGTTTATTTCCAGGATCGTACGGAAACACCATATATTTT,CASSLFPGSYGNTIYF
TRBV7-2,TRBJ2-1,TRBD2,-,TGTGCCAGCAGTTATAGCGGGGGCCATGAGCAGTTCTTC,CASSYSGGHEQFF
TRBV11-3,TRBJ2-1,TRBD1,-,TGTGCCAGCAGCTTTACCGGGACAGGGGGCCGAAGCTCCTACAATGAGCAGTTCTTC,CASSFTGTGGRSSYNEQFF
TRBV3-1/TRBV3-2,TRBJ2-5,-,few,TGTGCCAGCAGCCAAGAATGGCAAGGACGGGCCCCGCCCCAGTACTTC,CASSQEWQGRAPPQYF
TRBV12-3/TRBV12-4,TRBJ1-6,-,-,TGTGCCACCAGCTCCTATAATTCACCCCTCCACTTT,CATSSYNSPLHF
TRBV3-1/TRBV3-2,TRBJ2-1,-,once,TGTGCCAGCAGCCACCCCACGGTGGATCACAATGAGCAGTTCTTC,CASSHPTVDHNEQFF
TRBV7-9,TRBJ2-2,-,-,TGTGCCAGCAGTACCGGACAGTCTACGAACACCGGGGAGCTGTTTTTT,CASSTGQSTNTGELFF
TRBV7-2,TRBJ2-2,-,-,TGTGCCAGCAGCTCAACTCGAACCGGGGAGCTGTTTTTT,CASSSTRTGELFF
TRBV7-2,TRBJ2-7,-,-,TGTGCCAGCAGATCAGGGTTCGGAGAGCAGTACTTC,CASRSGFGEQYF
TRBV4-1,TRBJ2-2,-,-,TGCGCCAGCAGCCAAGATTCTAGCCGGATCGGGGAGCTGTTTTTT,CASSQDSSRIGELFF
TRBV19,TRBJ1-5,TRBD1,-,TGTGCCAGTACCCGGACGGGACAGAGCAATCAGCCCCAGCATTTT,CASTRTGQSNQPQHF
TRBV11-2,TRBJ2-7,-,-,TGTGCCAGCAGCCCGTACAGAGAATACGAGCAGTACTTC,CASSPYREYEQYF
TRBV27,TRBJ2-3,TRBD2,-,TGTGCCAGCGCCTTCCTGTCACACGGGGGGGCCCCAGATACGCAGTATTTT,CASAFLSHGGAPDTQYF
TRBV5-1,TRBJ2-5,-,-,TGCGCCAGCAGCTTCGGACTATCGGGGATGGGGGAGACCCAGTACTTC,CASSFGLSGMGETQYF
TRBV6-5,TRBJ1-6,-,-,TGTGCCAGCACTTTGGGTGGGGGATCACCCCTCCACTTT,CASTLGGGSPLHF
TRBV3-1/TRBV3-2,TRBJ2-1,-,-,TGTGCCAGCAGCAAGGGGCATACGTTGGAGTCCTACAATGAGCAGTTCTTC,CASSKGHTLESYNEQFF
TRBV10-2,TRBJ2-7,-,once,TGCGCCAGCAGAAGGGACCAATCCTACGAGCAGTACTTC,CASRRDQSYEQYF
TRBV15,TRBJ2-3,TRBD2,-,TGTGCCACCAGCAGAGATCAAGCGGGAGTGGGTACGCAGTATTTT,CATSRDQAGVGTQYF
TRBV18,TRBJ2-7,-,-,TGTGCCAGCTCACCCCGGTTGTACGAGCAGTACTTC,CASSPRLYEQYF
TRBV9,TRBJ2-1,TRBD2,-,TGTGCCAGCAGCCTCATCAGGACTAGCGGGCCGAGCGAGCAGTTCTTC,CASSLIRTSGPSEQFF
TRBV9,TRBJ2-7,TRBD2,once,TGTGCCAGCAGCAAGGGGGGGAACGCCGGGACGGTAGCGGGAGAGCAGTACTTC,CASSKGGNAGTVAGEQYF
TRBV27,TRBJ2-1,TRBD1,-,TGTGCCAGCAGGAACGGACAGGGTAATTACAATGAGCAGTTCTTC,CASRNGQGNYNEQFF
TRBV30,TRBJ2-5,-,-,TGTGCCTGGAGAGGGGTGCAAGAGACCCAGTACTTC,CAWRGVQETQYF
TRBV28,TRBJ2-1,-,-,TGTGCCAGCAGTTTAATCTACTTAGACAGGCCTTCCAGCTCCTACAATGAGCAGTTCTTC,CASSLIYLDRPSSSYNEQFF
TRBV4-1,TRBJ1-3,-,-,TGCGCCAGCAGCCAAGTTGGACGGGACACCATATATTTT,CASSQVGRDTIYF